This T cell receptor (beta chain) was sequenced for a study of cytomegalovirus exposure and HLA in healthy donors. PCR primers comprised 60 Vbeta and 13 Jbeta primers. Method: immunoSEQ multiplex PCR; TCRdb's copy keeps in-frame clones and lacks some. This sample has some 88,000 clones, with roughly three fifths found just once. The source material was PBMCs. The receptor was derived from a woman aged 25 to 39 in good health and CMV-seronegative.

The DNA for the CDR3 is TGTGCCAGCAGTTTCGGGACAGGGGGCCTTGGCTACACCTTC. Translated: CASSFGTGGLGYTF. The chain employs TRBV27 and TRBJ1-2; TRBD1 agrees at 12 bases. The J segment lost 7 bases and the V segment lost 3 bases, leaving 3 bases of the junction unmatched. CDR1 is MNHEY, CDR2 SMNVEV, per germline (reference sequence). The CDR3 contains 14 residues.